Below, 15 T cell receptor beta chains from the same sample are listed, as sequenced in a study of blood T cells in healthy people across ages. Combining a sample-barcoded 5' primer with a J-beta primer mix, a second PCR ran for about 7 to 12 cycles. TCRdb itself ran the 5' RACE reads through MiXCR, one entry per CDR3 protein. The sample shows more than 1,400,000 distinct CDR3 sequences, 40% to 50% of them seen only once. The sequenced sample was blood. These receptors were taken from a woman under 30 in good health.

The chain carries TRBV24-1 and TRBJ2-7, with 9 bases identical to TRBD1. Germline V lookup: CDR1 KGHDR, CDR2 SFDVKD. This CDR3 region has 15 residues. After removal of 5 bases from V and 2 bases from J, the junction contained 6 bases not matched to a gene. The CDR3 is CATSVVGQGTYEQYF. CDR3 bases: TGTGCCACCAGTGTTGTAGGACAGGGGACCTACGAGCAGTACTTC.

There are a few counts of this clonotype. V usage is TRBV27 and J usage is TRBJ2-1; D gene ambiguous. The CDR3 loop spans 14 amino acids. Germline V gene data show CDR1 as MNHEY and CDR2 as SMNVEV (reference sequence). The V gene lost 6 bases and the J gene lost 0 bases, with 9 bases spanning the gap. The CDR3: CASRKGSSYNEQFF. CDR3 sequence (DNA): TGTGCCAGCAGGAAGGGTAGCTCCTACAATGAGCAGTTCTTC.

This chain uses TRBV3-1 with TRBJ1-1; D remains ambiguous. Trimming took 4 bases from V and 1 from J, leaving 10 bases between them. The CDR3 has 14 amino acids. Germline V CDR1 and CDR2: LGHDT, YNNKEL (reference sequence). CDR3: CASSPWGQNTEAFF. For the CDR3, the DNA is TGTGCCAGCAGCCCCTGGGGTCAGAACACTGAAGCTTTCTTT.

The CDR3 DNA sequence: TGTGCCAGCAGGACGGCTATGAACACTGAAGCTTTCTTT. Encoded protein: CASRTAMNTEAFF. This chain uses TRBV6-1 with TRBJ1-1; D gene unclear. V dropped 6 bases and J dropped 0 bases, with 8 bases sitting between them. Germline V gives CDR1 MNHNS, CDR2 SASEGT. This CDR3 spans 13 amino acids.

This clonotype was seen more than once but under ten times. The chain has TRBV20-1 and TRBJ2-4, with D maybe TRBD2 (5 bases). The closer fit of TRBJ2-7 to the DNA end suggests the J call may be wrong. In germline, CDR1 is DFQATT, CDR2 SNEGSKA (reference sequence). The length of the CDR3 is 15 residues. In DNA, the CDR3 is TGCAGTGCTAGAATCTTGCCGGGCTCGGGGTACGAGCAGTACTTC. This encodes CSARILPGSGYEQYF.

The chain uses TRBV5-5 and TRBJ2-1; D not certain. Judging by the DNA end, TRBJ2-7 fits better; the J call may be wrong. The CDR3 is 14 amino acids. The germline gives CDR1 SGHKS, CDR2 YYEKEE (reference sequence). The DNA for the CDR3 is TGTGCCAGCAGCGTCCGGGTCGGCTACAATGAGCAGTACTTC. This sequence encodes CASSVRVGYNEQYF.

The chain employs TRBV11-2 and TRBJ1-1; the D is unclear. The CDR3 totals 16 residues. V was shortened by 4 bases and J by 0 bases, with 15 bases between the two germline ends. The germline V gene has CDR1 SGHAT and CDR2 FQNNGV. CDR3 in DNA: TGTGCCAGCAGCTCAAGACCGGGGTACATGAACACTGAAGCTTTCTTT. Translated: CASSSRPGYMNTEAFF. Together with reference TRBV11-2 and TRBJ1-1, the CDR3 gives the full variable domain: EAGVAQSPRYKIIEKRQSVAFWCNPISGHATLYWYQQILGQGPKLLIQFQNNGVVDDSQLPKDRFSAERLKGVDSTLKIQPAKLEDSAVYLCASSSRPGYMNTEAFFGQGTRLTVV.

V gene TRBV6-6 combines with J gene TRBJ1-2; 7 nucleotides line up with TRBD1. CDR1 is MNHNY and CDR2 is SVGAGI in the germline V gene (reference sequence). V was clipped by 10 bases and J by 2 bases; unmatched bases: 16. The CDR3 length is 16 residues. CDR3 coding DNA: TGTGCCACCAACTCTTTGGACAGGTCCCCCAACTATGGCTACACCTTC. This gives the protein CATNSLDRSPNYGYTF.

CDR3 nucleotide sequence: TGTGCCAGCAGACCTCCCTCCAGTATCGCGGAGCAGTACTTC. Amino acid sequence: CASRPPSSIAEQYF. The chain joins TRBV28 to TRBJ2-7; D is unresolved. Germline V lookup: CDR1 MDHEN, CDR2 SYDVKM. V was trimmed by 6 bases and J by 7 bases, leaving 19 bases between them. The CDR3 extends over 14 amino acids.

For the CDR3, the DNA is TGTGCCAGCAGCCCTTGGGGAAACCGGGACAGGGCCTGGTACACCTTC. It specifies CASSPWGNRDRAWYTF. The genes are TRBV12-3 or TRBV12-4 and TRBJ1-2; 9 nucleotides align to TRBD1. Trimming cost V 6 bases and J 11 bases; bases outside gene matches: 19. The length of the CDR3 is 16 residues.

This clonotype has more than one count but fewer than ten. The chain carries TRBV7-9 and TRBJ1-2; D is uncertain. Germline V gene lookup returns CDR1 SEHNR and CDR2 FQNEAQ (reference sequence). V lost 2 bases, J lost 6 bases, and 10 bases lay in between. This CDR3 is built from 13 residues. The CDR3 sequence is CASSLRSDHGYTF. The DNA for the CDR3 is TGTGCCAGCAGCTTACGATCCGATCATGGCTACACCTTC. The full variable domain, its missing parts supplied by reference TRBV7-9 and TRBJ1-2, is DTGVSQNPRHKITKRGQNVTFRCDPISEHNRLYWYRQTLGQGPEFLTYFQNEAQLEKSRLLSDRFSAERPKGSFSTLEIQRTEQGDSAMYLCASSLRSDHGYTFGSGTRLTVV.

The rearrangement uses TRBV6-5 and TRBJ2-4, with TRBD1 identical over 7 bases. Germline CDR1 MNHEY, CDR2 SVGAGI. V shed 0 bases and J 0 bases; nucleotides not matched to a gene: 14. This CDR3 has 20 amino acids. CDR3 in amino acids: CASSYSQNRGKLLAKNIQYF. CDR3 nucleotide sequence: TGTGCCAGCAGTTACTCGCAGAACAGGGGAAAGCTTCTAGCCAAAAACATTCAGTACTTC.

Points on this clonotype: A much larger clone lies a single base off, so this may be a read error. This rearrangement joins TRBV4-1 to TRBJ2-1, with D tentatively TRBD2 (5 bases). There are 13 residues in the CDR3. CDR1 is MGHRA and CDR2 is YSYEKL in the germline V gene. Trimming removed 0 bases at V and 13 bases at J, with 13 bases between. In DNA form, the CDR3 reads TGCGCCAGCAGCCAAGATCCATTAGCGCGCCAGTTCTTC. It translates to CASSQDPLARQFF.

This clonotype was recorded many times. The chain combines TRBV20-1 with TRBJ2-3, with D uncertain. With 6 bases removed from V and 4 bases from J, the gap between germline ends came to 8 bases. The germline V gene has CDR1 DFQATT and CDR2 SNEGSKA (reference sequence). The CDR3 has 11 residues. The CDR3 nucleotides read TGCAGTGCCTACTCGCCAGATACGCAGTATTTT. Its translation is CSAYSPDTQYF.

This chain links TRBV7-8 with TRBJ2-3; 10 nucleotides align to TRBD2. The junction had 6 bases not matched to a gene; V was cut back by 3 bases and J by 3 bases. Germline assignment: CDR1 SGHVS and CDR2 FQNEAQ. The CDR3 covers 16 residues. CDR3 amino acids: CASSLKREGLTDTQYF. The DNA for the CDR3 is TGTGCCAGCAGCTTGAAGCGGGAGGGCTTGACAGATACGCAGTATTTT.